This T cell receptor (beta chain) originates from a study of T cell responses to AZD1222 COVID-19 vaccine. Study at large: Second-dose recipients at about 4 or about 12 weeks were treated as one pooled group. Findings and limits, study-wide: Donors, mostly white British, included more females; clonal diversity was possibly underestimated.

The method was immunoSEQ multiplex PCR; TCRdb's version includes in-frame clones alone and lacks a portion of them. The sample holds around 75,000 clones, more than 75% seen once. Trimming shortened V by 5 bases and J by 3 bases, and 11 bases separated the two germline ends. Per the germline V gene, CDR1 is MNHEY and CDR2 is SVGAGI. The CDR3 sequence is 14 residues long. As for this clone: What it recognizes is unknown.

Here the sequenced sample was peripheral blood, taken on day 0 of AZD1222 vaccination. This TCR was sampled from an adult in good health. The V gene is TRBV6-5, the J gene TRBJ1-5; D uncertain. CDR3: CASSTRRYNQPQHF. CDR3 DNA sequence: TGTGCCAGCAGTACCCGACGGTACAATCAGCCCCAGCATTTT.